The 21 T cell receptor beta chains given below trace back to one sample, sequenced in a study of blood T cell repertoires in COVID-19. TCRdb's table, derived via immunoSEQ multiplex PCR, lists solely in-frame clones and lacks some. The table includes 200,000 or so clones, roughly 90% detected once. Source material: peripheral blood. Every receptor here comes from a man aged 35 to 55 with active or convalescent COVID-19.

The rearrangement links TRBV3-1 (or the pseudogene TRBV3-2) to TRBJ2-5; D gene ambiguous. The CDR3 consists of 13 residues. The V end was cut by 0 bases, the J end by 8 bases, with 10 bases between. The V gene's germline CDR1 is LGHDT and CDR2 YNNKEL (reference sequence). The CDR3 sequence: CASSQDARVTQYF. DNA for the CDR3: TGTGCCAGCAGCCAAGACGCTAGAGTAACCCAGTACTTC.

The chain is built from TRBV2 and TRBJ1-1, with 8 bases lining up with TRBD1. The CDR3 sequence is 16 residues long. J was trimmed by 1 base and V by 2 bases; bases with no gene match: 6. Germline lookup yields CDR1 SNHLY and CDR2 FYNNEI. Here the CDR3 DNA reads TGTGCCAGCAGTGAACATCCAGGGGGCTCGAACACTGAAGCTTTCTTT. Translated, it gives CASSEHPGGSNTEAFF.

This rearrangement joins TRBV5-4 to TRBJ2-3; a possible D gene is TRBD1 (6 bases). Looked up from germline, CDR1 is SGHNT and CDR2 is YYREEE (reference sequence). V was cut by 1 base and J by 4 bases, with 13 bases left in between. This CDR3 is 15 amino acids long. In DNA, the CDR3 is TGTGCCAGCAGCTTGACAGGGTTAGGGTCAGATACGCAGTATTTT. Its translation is CASSLTGLGSDTQYF.

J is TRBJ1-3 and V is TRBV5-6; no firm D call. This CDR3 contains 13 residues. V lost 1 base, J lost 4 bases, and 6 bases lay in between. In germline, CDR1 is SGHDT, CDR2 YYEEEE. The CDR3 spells CASSLYNGNTIYF. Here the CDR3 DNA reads TGTGCCAGCAGCTTGTACAACGGAAACACCATATATTTT.

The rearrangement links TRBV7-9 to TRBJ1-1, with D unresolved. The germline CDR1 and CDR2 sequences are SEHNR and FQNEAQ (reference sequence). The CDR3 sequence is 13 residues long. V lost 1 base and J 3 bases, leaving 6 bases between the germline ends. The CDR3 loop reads CASSLVGDTEAFF. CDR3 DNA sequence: TGTGCCAGCAGCTTAGTTGGAGACACTGAAGCTTTCTTT.

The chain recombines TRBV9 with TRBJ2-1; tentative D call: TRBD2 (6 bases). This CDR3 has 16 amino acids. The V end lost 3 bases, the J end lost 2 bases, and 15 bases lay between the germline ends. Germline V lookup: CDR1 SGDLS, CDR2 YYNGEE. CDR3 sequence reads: CASSATLADTYNEQFF. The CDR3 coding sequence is TGTGCCAGCAGCGCTACATTAGCGGATACCTACAATGAGCAGTTCTTC.

CDR3: CASRVWDSYTDTQYF. The CDR3 coding sequence is TGTGCCAGCAGGGTATGGGACAGTTACACAGATACGCAGTATTTT. The gene calls are TRBV6-5 and TRBJ2-3; TRBD1 matches at 7 bases. The CDR3 spans 15 residues. Per germline, CDR1 MNHEY and CDR2 SVGAGI. The V segment lost 6 bases and the J segment 2 bases; nucleotides outside the gene matches: 8.

CDR3 residues: CASSGTGPSYEQYF. The CDR3 DNA sequence: TGTGCCAGCAGCGGGACAGGGCCTTCCTACGAGCAGTACTTC. The genes are TRBV9 and TRBJ2-7, with 8 bases identical to TRBD1. Trimming removed 3 bases from V and 1 base from J; junction bases left unmatched: 3. The CDR3 spans 14 residues. CDR1 and CDR2 (germline): SGDLS, YYNGEE.

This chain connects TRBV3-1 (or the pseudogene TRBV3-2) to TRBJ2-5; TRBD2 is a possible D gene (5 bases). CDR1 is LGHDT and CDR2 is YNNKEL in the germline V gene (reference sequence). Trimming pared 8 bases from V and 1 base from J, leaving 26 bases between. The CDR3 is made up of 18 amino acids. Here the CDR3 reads CASRGFGDSSHPQETQYF. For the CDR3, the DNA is TGTGCCAGCCGGGGTTTTGGTGACTCCTCCCATCCCCAAGAGACCCAGTACTTC.

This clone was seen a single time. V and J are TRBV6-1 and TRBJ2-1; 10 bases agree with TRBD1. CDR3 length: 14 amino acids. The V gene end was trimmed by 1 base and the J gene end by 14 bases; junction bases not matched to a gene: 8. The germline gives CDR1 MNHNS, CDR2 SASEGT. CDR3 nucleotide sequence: TGTGCCAGCAGTGAAGGAGACAGGGGGCGAGATAAGTTCTTC. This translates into CASSEGDRGRDKFF.

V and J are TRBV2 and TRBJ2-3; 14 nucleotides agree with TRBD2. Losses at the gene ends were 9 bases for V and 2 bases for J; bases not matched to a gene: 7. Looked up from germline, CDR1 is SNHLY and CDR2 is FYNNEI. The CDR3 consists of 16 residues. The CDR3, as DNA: TGTGCCAGAAAGGGACTAGCGGGGGATTACACAGATACGCAGTATTTT. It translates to CARKGLAGDYTDTQYF. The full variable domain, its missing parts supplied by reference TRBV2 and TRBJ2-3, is EPEVTQTPSHQVTQMGQEVILRCVPISNHLYFYWYRQILGQKVEFLVSFYNNEISEKSEIFDDQFSVERPDGSNFTLKIRSTKLEDSAMYFCARKGLAGDYTDTQYFGPGTRLTVL.

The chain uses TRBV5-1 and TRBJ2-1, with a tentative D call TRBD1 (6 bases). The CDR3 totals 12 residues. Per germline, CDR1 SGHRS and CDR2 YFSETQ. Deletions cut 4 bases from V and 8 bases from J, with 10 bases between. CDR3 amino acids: CASSVQGYEQFF. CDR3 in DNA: TGCGCCAGCAGCGTACAGGGATATGAGCAGTTCTTC.

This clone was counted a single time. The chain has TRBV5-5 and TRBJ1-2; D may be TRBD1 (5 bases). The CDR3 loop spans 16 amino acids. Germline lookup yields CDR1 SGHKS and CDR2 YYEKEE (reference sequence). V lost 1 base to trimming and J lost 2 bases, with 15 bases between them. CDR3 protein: CASSLLLSGRNYGYTF. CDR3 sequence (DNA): TGTGCCAGCAGCTTGTTATTGTCAGGGCGAAACTATGGCTACACCTTC.

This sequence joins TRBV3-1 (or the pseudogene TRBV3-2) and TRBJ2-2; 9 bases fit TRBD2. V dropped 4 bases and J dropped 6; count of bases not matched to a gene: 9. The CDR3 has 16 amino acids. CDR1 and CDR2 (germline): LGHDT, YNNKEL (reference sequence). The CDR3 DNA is TGTGCCAGCAGCCCCGGGACTAGCTGGGGCGCCGGGGAGCTGTTTTTT. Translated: CASSPGTSWGAGELFF.

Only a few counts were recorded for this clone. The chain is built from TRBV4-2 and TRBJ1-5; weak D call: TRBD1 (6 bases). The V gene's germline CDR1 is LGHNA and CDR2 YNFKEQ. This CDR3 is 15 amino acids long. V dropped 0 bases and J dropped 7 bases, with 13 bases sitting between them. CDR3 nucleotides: TGTGCCAGCAGCCAAGATGCAGGGGCTTGGCAGCCCCAGCATTTT. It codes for CASSQDAGAWQPQHF.

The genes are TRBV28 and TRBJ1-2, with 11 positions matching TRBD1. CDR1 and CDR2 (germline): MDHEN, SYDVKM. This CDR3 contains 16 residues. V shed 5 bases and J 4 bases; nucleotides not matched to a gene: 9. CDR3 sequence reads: CASSTSGTGGPYGYTF. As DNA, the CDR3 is TGTGCCAGCAGTACCTCCGGGACAGGGGGGCCCTATGGCTACACCTTC.

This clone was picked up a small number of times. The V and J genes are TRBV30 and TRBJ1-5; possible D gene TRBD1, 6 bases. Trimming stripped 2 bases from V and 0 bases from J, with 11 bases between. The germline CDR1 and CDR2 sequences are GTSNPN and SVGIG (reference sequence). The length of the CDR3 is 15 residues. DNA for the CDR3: TGTGCCTGGAGTTCAACAGGGAATAGCAATCAGCCCCAGCATTTT. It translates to CAWSSTGNSNQPQHF.

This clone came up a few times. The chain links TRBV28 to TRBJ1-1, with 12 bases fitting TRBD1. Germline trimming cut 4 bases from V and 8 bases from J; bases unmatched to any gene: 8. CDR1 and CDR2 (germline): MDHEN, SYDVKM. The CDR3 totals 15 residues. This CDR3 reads CASSSSGTGGEEAFF. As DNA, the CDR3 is TGTGCCAGCAGTTCCTCCGGGACAGGGGGCGAAGAAGCTTTCTTT.

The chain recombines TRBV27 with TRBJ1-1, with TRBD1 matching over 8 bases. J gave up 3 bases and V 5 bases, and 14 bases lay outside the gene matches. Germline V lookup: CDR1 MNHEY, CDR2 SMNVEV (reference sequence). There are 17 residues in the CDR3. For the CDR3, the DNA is TGTGCCAGCAGTCCGTTTAGATTCCCGGACAGGGACACTGAAGCTTTCTTT. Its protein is CASSPFRFPDRDTEAFF.

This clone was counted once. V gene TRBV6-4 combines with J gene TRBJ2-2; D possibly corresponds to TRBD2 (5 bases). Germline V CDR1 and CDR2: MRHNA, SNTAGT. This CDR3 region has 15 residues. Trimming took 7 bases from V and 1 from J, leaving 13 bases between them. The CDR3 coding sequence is TGTGCCAGCATCGTTCGTGCGGGGAACACCGGGGAGCTGTTTTTT. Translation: CASIVRAGNTGELFF.

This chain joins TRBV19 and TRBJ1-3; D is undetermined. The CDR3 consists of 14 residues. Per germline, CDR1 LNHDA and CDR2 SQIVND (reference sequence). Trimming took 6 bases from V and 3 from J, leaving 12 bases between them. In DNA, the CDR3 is TGTGCCAGTAGCGAAGGAGGGTTTGGAAACACCATATATTTT. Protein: CASSEGGFGNTIYF.